This entry lists 18 T cell receptor beta chains sequenced from one sample in a study of T cell responses to AZD1222 COVID-19 vaccine. Produced via immunoSEQ multiplex PCR; TCRdb's table is partial and in-frame only. The sample records under 200,000 clones, approximately 92% being singletons. Sample: peripheral blood, taken on day 0 of AZD1222 vaccination. These receptors were collected from an adult in good health.

Turning to this clone: Mismatch with germline at one junction end may stem from a read error. Other DNA sequences of this sample code for an identical CDR3. V gene TRBV18 combines with J gene TRBJ2-7, with 9 nucleotides matching TRBD1. CDR1 KGHSH and CDR2 LQKENI come from the germline V gene. The CDR3 spans 14 residues. This chain's CDR3 is CASSRTGVGYEQYF. CDR3 bases: TGTGCCAGCTCGAGGACAGGGGTCGGTTACGAGCAGTATTTC. Based on the CDR3 plus reference TRBV18 and TRBJ2-7, the full variable domain is NAGVMQNPRHLVRRRGQEARLRCSPMKGHSHVYWYRQLPEEGLKFMVYLQKENIIDESGMPKERFSAEFPKEGPSILRIQQVVRGDSAAYFCASSRTGVGYEQYFGPGTRLTVT.

In its sample, this clone was seen once. V usage is TRBV12-3 or TRBV12-4 and J usage is TRBJ2-3; D call uncertain. The CDR3 sequence is 13 residues long. Trimming cost V 1 base and J 5 bases, with 7 bases left between them. In DNA, the CDR3 is TGTGCCAGCAGTTTAGAACATGGAGATACGCAGTATTTT. Amino acids: CASSLEHGDTQYF.

V gene TRBV10-2 combines with J gene TRBJ1-5; 7 bases map to TRBD1. The germline CDR1 and CDR2 sequences are WSHSY and SAAADI. This CDR3 comprises 13 residues. The J segment lost 4 bases and the V segment lost 7 bases, leaving 4 bases of the junction unmatched. CDR3 residues: CASTGQANQPQHF. CDR3 sequence (DNA): TGCGCCAGCACCGGACAGGCTAATCAGCCCCAGCATTTT.

This chain uses TRBV27 with TRBJ1-6; tentative D call: TRBD1 (5 bases). The CDR3 is 15 amino acids. Germline V gives CDR1 MNHEY, CDR2 SMNVEV (reference sequence). Trimming stripped 7 bases from V and 2 bases from J, with 12 bases between. The CDR3 here is CASTQGGPYNSPLHF. The CDR3 DNA sequence: TGTGCCAGCACTCAGGGAGGCCCCTATAATTCACCCCTCCACTTT.

The V call is TRBV4-2, the J call TRBJ2-3; either TRBD1 or TRBD2 may supply D (5 bases each). V lost 0 bases to trimming and J lost 5 bases, with 18 bases between them. Germline CDR1 reads LGHNA; CDR2 reads YNFKEQ. The CDR3 has 17 amino acids. The CDR3 here is CASSQEVGDPPRDTQYF. DNA for the CDR3: TGTGCCAGCAGCCAAGAAGTGGGGGACCCACCCAGAGATACGCAGTATTTT.

The J gene is TRBJ1-5, the V gene TRBV19; unclear D gene. This CDR3 contains 14 residues. Trimming cost V 7 bases and J 0 bases, with 10 bases left between them. Germline-derived CDR1 and CDR2 are LNHDA and SQIVND (reference sequence). The DNA of the CDR3 is TGTGCCAGTACCGGCGGGTCTAGCAATCAGCCCCAGCATTTT. Translation: CASTGGSSNQPQHF. Based on the CDR3 plus reference TRBV19 and TRBJ1-5, the full variable domain is DGGITQSPKYLFRKEGQNVTLSCEQNLNHDAMYWYRQDPGQGLRLIYYSQIVNDFQKGDIAEGYSVSREKKESFPLTVTSAQKNPTAFYLCASTGGSSNQPQHFGDGTRLSIL.

The rearrangement uses TRBV29-1 and TRBJ1-1; no clear D. The germline V gene encodes CDR1 SQVTM and CDR2 ANQGSEA. The ends were cut back, 3 bases at V and 1 base at J, with 6 bases in the middle. This CDR3 has 12 residues. The CDR3 DNA sequence: TGCAGCGTTGATACTCGGAACACTGAAGCTTTCTTT. Amino acid sequence: CSVDTRNTEAFF.

V and J are TRBV3-1 (or the pseudogene TRBV3-2) and TRBJ1-2; perhaps TRBD1 as D (6 bases). Germline V CDR1 and CDR2: LGHDT, YNNKEL (reference sequence). The CDR3 is 14 amino acids. The ends were cut back, 3 bases at V and 7 bases at J, with 15 bases in the middle. CDR3 in DNA: TGTGCCAGCAGCCACCAAGGGGGGGGAGGTGGCTACACCTTC. The encoded protein is CASSHQGGGGGYTF.

The rearrangement links TRBV7-9 to TRBJ1-1, with a weak D call TRBD1 (6 bases). Germline V gene data show CDR1 as SEHNR and CDR2 as FQNEAQ (reference sequence). Trimming removed 7 bases from V and 8 bases from J, with 11 bases in between. The CDR3 consists of 11 residues. The CDR3 region has the DNA TGTGCCAGCACCAAACAGGGAGAAGCTTTCTTT. Protein: CASTKQGEAFF.

V is TRBV5-1 and J is TRBJ1-1, with D maybe TRBD1 (6 bases). In germline, CDR1 is SGHRS, CDR2 YFSETQ. Trimming left V 8 bases short and J 1 base short, with 15 bases between. CDR3 size: 14 residues. The CDR3 is CASSISDRNTEAFF. In nucleotides, the CDR3 is TGCGCCAGTTCTATCTCGGACAGGAACACTGAAGCTTTCTTT.

The CDR3 loop reads CASSPRTSGLTGELFF. CDR3 nucleotides: TGTGCCAGCAGCCCCCGGACTAGCGGGCTTACCGGGGAGCTGTTTTTT. The chain recombines TRBV7-9 with TRBJ2-2; TRBD2 matches at 11 bases. Looked up from germline, CDR1 is SEHNR and CDR2 is FQNEAQ (reference sequence). V lost 5 bases, J lost 5 bases, and 7 bases stayed unmatched. The CDR3 has 16 residues.

This clone came up a few times. The genes are TRBV6-5 and TRBJ2-2, with 11 bases that match TRBD2. V gave up 6 bases and J gave up 7 bases; unmatched junction bases: 7. In germline, CDR1 is MNHEY, CDR2 SVGAGI. The CDR3 has 15 amino acids. CDR3 region: CASRSTSGGIGELFF. The DNA for the CDR3 is TGTGCCAGCAGAAGTACTAGCGGGGGTATCGGGGAGCTGTTTTTT.

The chain links TRBV3-1 (or the pseudogene TRBV3-2) to TRBJ2-5, with 9 bases aligning to TRBD1. This CDR3 has 15 amino acids. The germline V gene encodes CDR1 LGHDT and CDR2 YNNKEL (reference sequence). The J segment lost 4 bases and the V segment lost 4 bases, leaving 7 bases of the junction unmatched. CDR3 amino acids: CASSLPGTGRETQYF. Written as DNA, the CDR3 is TGTGCCAGCAGCCTCCCAGGGACAGGGAGAGAGACCCAGTACTTC.

The chain employs TRBV24-1 and TRBJ1-5, with a tentative D call TRBD1 (5 bases). The CDR3 runs 15 residues. The germline V gene encodes CDR1 KGHDR and CDR2 SFDVKD. The V gene lost 0 bases and the J gene lost 1 base, with 6 bases spanning the gap. The CDR3 region is CATSDLQGSNQPQHF. The CDR3 nucleotides are TGTGCCACCAGTGATTTGCAGGGCAGCAATCAGCCCCAGCATTTT.

The chain combines TRBV2 with TRBJ2-1; maybe TRBD2 (6 bases). CDR1 and CDR2 from the germline V gene are SNHLY and FYNNEI. The CDR3 has 11 residues. The V and J ends lost 4 bases and 8 bases respectively, with 6 bases between them. Written as DNA, the CDR3 is TGTGCCAGCAGTGGGGGGGATGAGCAGTTCTTC. It yields the protein CASSGGDEQFF.

The chain recombines TRBV4-1 with TRBJ1-2; TRBD1 matches at 8 bases. Germline values: CDR1 MGHRA, CDR2 YSYEKL. V shed 4 bases and J 7 bases; nucleotides not matched to a gene: 5. The CDR3 consists of 13 residues. The CDR3 DNA reads TGCGCCAGCAGCCCCTGGACAGGGAGTGGCTACACCTTC. It encodes CASSPWTGSGYTF.

The J gene is TRBJ1-4, the V gene TRBV6-1; 9 bases map to TRBD1. The CDR3 extends over 16 amino acids. The trim removed 0 bases at V and 2 bases at J, leaving 1 base unmatched. Germline V gene data show CDR1 as MNHNS and CDR2 as SASEGT. The CDR3: CASSEAQGATNEKLFF. The CDR3, as DNA: TGTGCCAGCAGTGAAGCACAGGGGGCGACTAATGAAAAACTGTTTTTT.

The V call is TRBV4-3, the J call TRBJ1-6, with a tentative D call TRBD1 (6 bases). The length of the CDR3 is 17 residues. CDR1 and CDR2 from the germline V gene are LGHNA and YSLEER. Trimming removed 0 bases from V and 10 bases from J, with 19 bases in between. CDR3 sequence: CASSQDGGGSLGSPLHF. In DNA, the CDR3 is TGCGCCAGCAGCCAAGATGGGGGGGGCAGCCTTGGCTCACCCCTCCACTTT.